A selection of T cell receptor beta chains follows, all from one sample in a study of human thymus T cells. Method: immunoSEQ multiplex PCR; TCRdb's copy keeps in-frame clones and lacks some. This table has some 72,000 clones, 90% to 97% appearing once. Sequenced: thymus tissue. The receptors stem from a boy in the first two years of life with a congenital heart defect but otherwise immunologically healthy. The CDR3 runs from the conserved cysteine through the conserved F or W.

j_call v_call cdr3_aa
TRBJ1-6 TRBV27 CASSFRGRGSPLHF
TRBJ1-5 TRBV28 CASSFLTGLEYQPQHF
. TRBV5-6 CASSFPGYEQYF
TRBJ1-2 TRBV11-3 CASSSTGGRDGYTF
TRBJ2-7 TRBV13 CASSYPDRAYEQYF
TRBJ2-7 TRBV6-1 CASSEGWGTGGLYEQYF
TRBJ2-7 TRBV7-2 CASSSRGASGVPYEQYF
TRBJ1-1 TRBV27 CASSLSPPNRGWAEAFF
TRBJ2-7 TRBV6-1 CASSEALHRDISYEQYF
TRBJ2-2 TRBV7-6 CASSYFQASHTGELFF
TRBJ1-3 TRBV19 CASSPGTGQRHSNTIYF
TRBJ1-1 TRBV10-1 CASSGQGYMNTEAFF
TRBJ1-3 TRBV5-6 CASSSRKTERTLSGNTIYF
TRBJ2-3 TRBV5-1 CASSLEIVRKDTQYF
TRBJ2-3 TRBV7-2 CASERGATDTQYF
TRBJ2-1 TRBV9 CASSVEGSNYNEQFF
TRBJ2-3 TRBV7-3 CASSLGPAGSTDTQYF
TRBJ1-5 TRBV6-1 CASSEQGNVSPQHF
TRBJ1-5 TRBV28 CASSLGSADQPQHF
TRBJ2-1 TRBV4-2 CASSQEFPGGSTRGYNEQFF